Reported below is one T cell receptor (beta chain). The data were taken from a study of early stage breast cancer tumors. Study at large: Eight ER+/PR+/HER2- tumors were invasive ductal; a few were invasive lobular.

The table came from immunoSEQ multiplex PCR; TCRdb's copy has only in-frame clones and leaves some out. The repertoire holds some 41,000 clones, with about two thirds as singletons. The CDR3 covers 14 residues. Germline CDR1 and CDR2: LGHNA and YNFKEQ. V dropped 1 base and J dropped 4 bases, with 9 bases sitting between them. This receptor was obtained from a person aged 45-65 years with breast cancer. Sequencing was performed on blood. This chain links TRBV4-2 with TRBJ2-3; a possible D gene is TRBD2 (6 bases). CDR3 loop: CASSQGRESDTQYF. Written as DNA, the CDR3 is TGTGCCAGCAGCCAAGGGAGGGAGTCAGATACGCAGTATTTT.